These T cell receptor beta chains were read from a single sample in a study of T-cell reconstitution after alpha-beta-depleted transplantation in children. TCRdb re-called the PCR reads through MiXCR, storing one row per CDR3 protein. The sample lists around 94,000 distinct CDR3 sequences; less than 6% were seen once. This material consisted of PBMCs, mostly from graft donor cells, taken 60 days after TCRalphabeta/CD19-depleted stem cell transplant. Receptor source: a female patient younger than 10 who had a stem cell transplant for Fanconi anemia, so the T cells may come from the graft donor. CDR3s include the opening cysteine and the closing phenylalanine or tryptophan. A D gene is named only where the DNA matches it firmly. Some rows have no size entry. The others give once, few or many, or a class for an expanded clone.

TRBJ2-3 | 15 | TRBV30 | - | - | CAWEPAPRSIDTQYF | TGTGCCTGGGAACCCGCTCCTAGGAGCATAGATACGCAGTATTTT
TRBJ2-1 | 12 | TRBV6-6 | few | - | CASSYGGNEQFF | TGTGCCAGCAGTTACGGGGGTAATGAGCAGTTCTTC
TRBJ1-2 | 15 | TRBV19 | - | - | CASSPRAGGLYGYTF | TGTGCCAGTAGTCCCCGGGCCGGCGGTCTATATGGCTACACCTTC
TRBJ2-5 | 13 | TRBV12-3/TRBV12-4 | many | TRBD1 | CASSLTGEETQYF | TGTGCCAGCAGTCTGACAGGGGAAGAGACCCAGTACTTC
TRBJ2-4 | 15 | TRBV25-1 | many | - | CASSEFKGLQNIQYF | TGTGCCAGCAGTGAATTTAAGGGACTTCAAAACATTCAGTACTTC
TRBJ2-7 | 12 | TRBV5-1 | - | - | CASSPPGREQYF | TGCGCCAGCAGCCCACCAGGACGCGAGCAGTACTTC
TRBJ1-1 | 13 | TRBV30 | many | - | CAWSVQRYTEAFF | TGTGCCTGGAGTGTCCAACGGTACACTGAAGCTTTCTTT
TRBJ2-7 | 12 | TRBV20-1 | many | - | CSAPTVTYEQYF | TGCAGTGCTCCCACAGTTACCTACGAGCAGTACTTC
TRBJ2-7 | 14 | TRBV30 | many | - | CAWSVVAIVGEQYF | TGTGCCTGGAGTGTGGTAGCCATAGTAGGCGAGCAGTACTTC
TRBJ2-7 | 15 | TRBV12-3/TRBV12-4 | few | TRBD2 | CASSRSGTSYYEQYF | TGTGCCAGCAGCCGTTCCGGGACTAGCTATTACGAGCAGTACTTC
TRBJ2-7 | 16 | TRBV27 | many | - | CASSFDPRAPSYEQYF | TGTGCCAGCAGTTTTGACCCCCGGGCACCCTCCTACGAGCAGTACTTC
TRBJ2-5 | 13 | TRBV5-5 | many | - | CASTRVNQETQYF | TGTGCCAGCACCAGGGTGAACCAAGAGACCCAGTACTTC
TRBJ2-7 | 13 | TRBV9 | many | - | CASSVGGSYEQYF | TGTGCCAGCAGCGTAGGGGGCTCCTACGAGCAGTACTTC
TRBJ2-5 | 15 | TRBV12-3/TRBV12-4 | many | TRBD2 | CASGSAAGGRETQYF | TGTGCCAGCGGCTCCGCGGCGGGAGGGAGGGAGACCCAGTACTTC
TRBJ2-6 | 18 | TRBV12-3/TRBV12-4 | many | - | CASSHTSIWDSGANVLTF | TGTGCCAGCAGTCATACAAGTATATGGGACTCTGGGGCCAACGTCCTGACTTTC
TRBJ2-3 | 16 | TRBV18 | few | - | CASSPWFQGSTDTQYF | TGTGCCAGCTCACCCTGGTTTCAGGGGTCCACAGATACGCAGTATTTT
TRBJ2-2 | 13 | TRBV20-1 | many | - | CSARDFHTGELFF | TGCAGTGCTAGGGACTTTCACACCGGGGAGCTGTTTTTT
TRBJ2-1 | 15 | TRBV7-8 | - | TRBD1 | CASSLSRDRGNEQFF | TGTGCCAGCAGCTTAAGTCGCGACAGGGGAAATGAGCAGTTCTTC
TRBJ2-7 | 13 | TRBV7-3 | - | TRBD1 | CASSTGTATEQYF | TGTGCCAGCAGCACCGGGACAGCTACCGAGCAGTACTTC
TRBJ1-2 | 13 | TRBV20-1 | few | TRBD1 | CSASKDREDGYTF | TGCAGTGCTAGTAAAGACAGGGAAGATGGCTACACCTTC
TRBJ2-7 | 14 | TRBV28 | - | - | CASRPGTETYEQYF | TGTGCCAGCAGGCCCGGGACGGAGACCTACGAGCAGTACTTC
TRBJ2-3 | 16 | TRBV28 | many | - | CASSRVRSGWTDTQYF | TGTGCCAGCAGTCGAGTCCGTAGCGGATGGACAGATACGCAGTATTTT
TRBJ2-7 | 14 | TRBV7-8 | many | - | CASSLVWGPYEQYF | TGTGCCAGCAGCTTAGTGTGGGGACCCTACGAGCAGTACTTC
TRBJ2-1 | 16 | TRBV7-2 | many | - | CASSLEGTAGRNEQFF | TGTGCCAGCAGCTTAGAAGGGACGGCGGGTCGCAATGAGCAGTTCTTC
TRBJ2-3 | 17 | TRBV12-3/TRBV12-4 | many | TRBD2 | CASSPFPLAGGPDTQYF | TGTGCCAGCAGTCCATTCCCCCTTGCGGGGGGGCCAGATACGCAGTATTTT
TRBJ2-3 | 18 | TRBV5-1 | many | - | CASSFWSDSGTAADTQYF | TGCGCCAGCAGCTTTTGGTCCGATAGCGGGACAGCGGCAGATACGCAGTATTTT
TRBJ2-2 | 16 | TRBV5-1 | many | - | CASRGGIGPNTGELFF | TGCGCCAGCAGAGGAGGTATTGGGCCCAACACCGGGGAGCTGTTTTTT
TRBJ2-3 | 16 | TRBV7-2 | many | TRBD2 | CASSLVGLAGTDTQYF | TGTGCCAGCAGCTTAGTAGGACTAGCGGGCACAGATACGCAGTATTTT
TRBJ2-2 | 15 | TRBV24-1 | few | - | CATSDFPNGGGELFF | TGTGCCACCAGTGATTTCCCGAACGGGGGCGGGGAGCTGTTTTTT
TRBJ2-1 | 15 | TRBV20-1 | many | TRBD2 | CSASPTSGVVNEQFF | TGCAGTGCTAGTCCAACTAGCGGGGTTGTGAATGAGCAGTTCTTC
TRBJ1-6 | 13 | TRBV11-1 | many | - | CASSRTASSALHF | TGTGCCAGCAGCCGGACAGCCTCTTCCGCCCTCCACTTT
TRBJ2-6 | 13 | TRBV24-1 | many | - | CASSHSGANVLTF | TGTGCCTCCTCGCATTCTGGGGCCAACGTCCTGACTTTC
TRBJ2-7 | 14 | TRBV5-6 | many | - | CASSLALDPREQYF | TGTGCCAGCAGCTTGGCATTGGACCCTAGGGAGCAGTACTTC
TRBJ2-2 | 14 | TRBV29-1 | many | - | CSVAPDSFTGELFF | TGCAGCGTTGCCCCTGACTCCTTCACCGGGGAGCTGTTTTTT
TRBJ2-5 | 16 | TRBV4-2 | many | - | CASSQDGGHLQETQYF | TGTGCCAGCAGCCAAGATGGGGGTCACCTCCAAGAGACCCAGTACTTC
TRBJ2-1 | 16 | TRBV28 | many | TRBD2 | CASSEPGGGFRDEQFF | TGTGCCAGCAGTGAGCCGGGCGGGGGGTTTAGGGATGAGCAGTTCTTC
TRBJ2-7 | 14 | TRBV29-1 | many | TRBD2 | CSVDQRGKGDEQYF | TGCAGCGTCGATCAGCGGGGGAAGGGGGACGAGCAGTACTTC
TRBJ1-2 | 15 | TRBV20-1 | - | - | CSARSGITLSNGYTF | TGCAGTGCTAGGAGCGGGATAACCCTTTCTAATGGCTACACCTTC
TRBJ1-4 | 17 | TRBV25-1 | many | TRBD1 | CASSEGGQGAANEKLFF | TGTGCCAGCAGTGAGGGGGGACAGGGGGCTGCTAATGAAAAACTGTTTTTT
TRBJ1-5 | 14 | TRBV18 | few | TRBD1 | CASSPGQGDQPQHF | TGTGCCAGCTCACCAGGACAGGGTGATCAGCCCCAGCATTTT
TRBJ2-5 | 16 | TRBV12-3/TRBV12-4 | many | - | CASSPLRGGVGETQYF | TGTGCCAGCAGTCCCCTAAGGGGGGGAGTTGGAGAGACCCAGTACTTC
TRBJ1-2 | 14 | TRBV29-1 | - | - | CSVEGGSLGNGYTF | TGCAGCGTTGAAGGGGGCAGCCTAGGGAATGGCTACACCTTC
TRBJ1-4 | 16 | TRBV11-2 | many | - | CASSIDRTATNEKLFF | TGTGCCAGCAGCATTGACAGGACCGCAACTAATGAAAAACTGTTTTTT
TRBJ2-5 | 13 | TRBV20-1 | few | - | CSARVSGAETQYF | TGCAGTGCTAGAGTATCAGGGGCAGAGACCCAGTACTTC
TRBJ2-6 | 20 | TRBV27 | - | - | CAVYRPGEGFPSSGANVLTF | TGTGCCGTCTATCGTCCGGGCGAAGGTTTCCCCTCCTCTGGGGCCAACGTCCTGACTTTC
TRBJ2-1 | 14 | TRBV20-1 | few | TRBD2 | CSAQGTSEHNEQFF | TGCAGTGCTCAGGGGACTAGCGAGCACAATGAGCAGTTCTTC